This TCR beta chain is drawn from a study of cytomegalovirus exposure and HLA in healthy donors. This clone was seen a single time. The donors were part of the validation cohort of 120 subjects. That cohort was separate from the first cohort, which comprised roughly 670 subjects. Only in-frame clones appear in the TCRdb table, and some are missing; sequencing was by immunoSEQ multiplex PCR. The sample includes under 200,000 clones, about 96% of them seen just once. Trimming took 0 bases from V and 5 from J, leaving 10 bases between them. The CDR3 covers 15 residues. The V gene's germline CDR1 is SGHTA and CDR2 FQGTGA.

The V gene is TRBV7-3, the J gene TRBJ2-2; TRBD2 might be the D (6 bases). The sequencing sample was made of PBMCs. This sequence was found in a woman under 30 in good health and CMV-seronegative. The DNA of the CDR3 is TGTGCCAGCAGCTTAACGGCCAGCGGGACCGGGGAGCTGTTTTTT. It yields the protein CASSLTASGTGELFF.